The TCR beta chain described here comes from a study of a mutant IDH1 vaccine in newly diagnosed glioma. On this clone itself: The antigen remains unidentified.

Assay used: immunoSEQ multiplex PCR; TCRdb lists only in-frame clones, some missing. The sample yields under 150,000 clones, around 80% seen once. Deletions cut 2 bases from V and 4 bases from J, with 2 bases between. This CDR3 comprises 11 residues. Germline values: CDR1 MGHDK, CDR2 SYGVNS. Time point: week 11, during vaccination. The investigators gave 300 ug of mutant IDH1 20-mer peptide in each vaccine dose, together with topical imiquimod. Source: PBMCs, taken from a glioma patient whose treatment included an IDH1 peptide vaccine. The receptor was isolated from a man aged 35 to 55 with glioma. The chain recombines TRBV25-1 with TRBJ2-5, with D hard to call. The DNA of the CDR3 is TGTGCCAGCAGTGAAGGAGAGACCCAGTACTTC. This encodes CASSEGETQYF.